Listed here are 27 T cell receptor beta chains from one sample, sequenced in a study of CD8+CD57+ T cells in acquired aplastic anemia. Template material for TCR beta VDJ and CDR3 profiling consisted of genomic DNA. TCRdb redid the calling of the reads with MiXCR, one entry per CDR3 protein. The sample lists a few hundred thousand distinct CDR3 sequences; 60% to 80% were seen once. Sequencing was carried out using sorted CD4+, CD8+, or CD8+CD57+ T cells (not recorded which) from PBMCs. These receptors came from a human donor in good health, serving as a control.

The rearrangement links TRBV12-3 or TRBV12-4 to TRBJ2-7, with D possibly TRBD1 on 5 matching bases. The CDR3 is 14 amino acids. With 5 bases removed from V and 0 bases from J, the gap between germline ends came to 11 bases. The CDR3 DNA sequence: TGTGCCAGCAGTAACTTACAGGACTCCTACGAGCAGTACTTC. Its translation: CASSNLQDSYEQYF.

The chain has TRBV25-1 and TRBJ1-1, with 7 nucleotides matching TRBD1. V lost 3 bases to trimming and J lost 3 bases; unmatched junction nucleotides: 4. The CDR3 contains 14 residues. CDR1 is MGHDK, CDR2 SYGVNS, per germline. The DNA for the CDR3 is TGTGCCAGCAGTGAGACAGGGCGATACACTGAAGCTTTCTTT. It is translated as CASSETGRYTEAFF.

The chain employs TRBV7-8 and TRBJ1-2, with D possibly being TRBD1 (5 bases). Trimming removed 2 bases at V and 14 bases at J, with 24 bases between. CDR1 and CDR2 from the germline V gene are SGHVS and FQNEAQ. CDR3 size: 15 residues. The CDR3 spells CASSLFEGLVFGETF. For the CDR3, the DNA is TGTGCCAGCAGCTTATTCGAGGGGCTGGTTTTTGGAGAAACCTTC.

The gene calls are TRBV7-9 and TRBJ2-2; TRBD2 aligns across 8 bases. The CDR3 is made up of 16 amino acids. Germline V gives CDR1 SEHNR, CDR2 FQNEAQ (reference sequence). V shed 4 bases and J 14 bases; nucleotides not matched to a gene: 18. CDR3 nucleotides: TGTGCCAGCAGCTCGGGGGGGTCCCAAGAGACCCAGTACCTGTTTTTT. It codes for CASSSGGSQETQYLFF.

The chain recombines TRBV14 with TRBJ2-5, with 8 bases aligning to TRBD2. After removal of 5 bases from V and 1 base from J, the junction contained 6 bases not matched to a gene. Germline loops: CDR1 SGHDN, CDR2 FVKESK. The CDR3 contains 15 residues. Written as DNA, the CDR3 is TGTGCCAGCAGCACCGGACTAGCAAGCCAAGAGACCCAGTACTTC. This gives the protein CASSTGLASQETQYF.

The V and J genes are TRBV11-2 and TRBJ1-5; D gene ambiguous. Germline CDR1 reads SGHAT; CDR2 reads FQNNGV. CDR3 size: 14 residues. The V gene lost 8 bases and the J gene lost 4 bases, with 15 bases spanning the gap. The CDR3 protein is CASGWAQNNQPQHF. CDR3 nucleotides: TGTGCCAGCGGCTGGGCACAGAATAATCAGCCCCAGCATTTT.

Worth noting for this clonotype: The junction departs from the called germline gene at one end, perhaps through a read error. CDR3 sequence reads: CASSYNQVANEQFF. The DNA for the CDR3 is TGCGCTAGCAGCTACAACCAGGTGGCGAATGAGCAGTTCTTC. The chain is built from TRBV5-1 and TRBJ2-1; no firm D call. Germline CDR1 reads SGHRS; CDR2 reads YFSETQ. The CDR3 length is 14 residues.

The table lists this clonotype with a count of one. The rearrangement joins TRBV20-1 to TRBJ1-6; no firm D call. Germline assignment: CDR1 DFQATT and CDR2 SNEGSKA (reference sequence). Trimming left V 2 bases short and J 14 bases short, with 16 bases between. The CDR3 contains 13 residues. The CDR3 coding sequence is TGCAGTGCTAGATGGGCAGGCAAAGAGACCCTCCACTTT. Translating it yields CSARWAGKETLHF.

This rearrangement joins TRBV24-1 to TRBJ1-2; no clear D gene. V was clipped by 6 bases and J by 4 bases, with 8 bases between them. Germline V lookup: CDR1 KGHDR, CDR2 SFDVKD. The CDR3 is made up of 12 amino acids. CDR3 bases: TGTGCCACCAGTACTACAAGCTATGGCTACACCTTC. It encodes CATSTTSYGYTF.

The chain is built from TRBV5-1 and TRBJ2-7; TRBD2 agrees at 10 bases. CDR1 and CDR2 from the germline V gene are SGHRS and YFSETQ. The CDR3 loop spans 18 amino acids. V trimming: 1 base; J trimming: 1 base; junction bases outside the gene matches: 11. CDR3 sequence (DNA): TGCGCCAGCAGCTTGAGACCCAGCGGGGGGGCCTCGTCCTACGAGCAGTACTTC. It yields the protein CASSLRPSGGASSYEQYF.

This clonotype was seen repeatedly, ten times or more. V usage is TRBV20-1 and J usage is TRBJ1-1; no clear D gene. CDR1 DFQATT and CDR2 SNEGSKA come from the germline V gene (reference sequence). The CDR3 runs to 14 residues. V was clipped by 6 bases and J by 3 bases, with 17 bases between them. The CDR3: CSAKKAGSYTEAFF. The CDR3 DNA follows: TGCAGTGCCAAAAAGGCGGGCAGTTACACTGAAGCTTTCTTT.

On this clonotype itself: An end of the junction differs from the germline gene, which may be a read error. The chain employs TRBV9 and TRBJ1-2; unclear D gene. Germline-derived CDR1 and CDR2 are SGDLS and YYNGEE. The CDR3 length is 15 residues. The CDR3 loop reads CASSVGRAAPHGSPF. Here the CDR3 DNA reads TGTGCCAGCAGCGTAGGTAGGGCGGCGCCCCATGGCTCCCCGTTC.

The table lists this clonotype with many counts. This chain joins TRBV27 and TRBJ1-4; weak D call: TRBD1 (6 bases). The V gene lost 10 bases and the J gene lost 5 bases, with 14 bases spanning the gap. The CDR3 is 13 residues long. The germline CDR1 and CDR2 sequences are MNHEY and SMNVEV (reference sequence). In DNA, the CDR3 is TGTGCCACCGGCAGGGGCCCGAATGAAAAACTGTTTTTT. Translation: CATGRGPNEKLFF.

Comment on this clonotype: A junction boundary mismatches the germline segment, possibly from a read error. This chain connects TRBV5-1 to TRBJ2-7, with TRBD2 matching over 10 bases. CDR3 length: 13 residues. Germline values: CDR1 SGHRS, CDR2 YFSETQ. The CDR3 sequence: CATSSGGGYEQYF. The CDR3, as DNA: TGCGCCACCAGCAGCGGGGGGGGCTACGAGCAGTACTTC.

This clonotype was counted only a few times. The chain couples TRBV15 to TRBJ1-6; 7 nucleotides line up with TRBD1. V dropped 4 bases and J dropped 9; count of bases not matched to a gene: 6. Per the germline V gene, CDR1 is LNHNV and CDR2 is YYDKDF (reference sequence). The CDR3 contains 14 residues. CDR3 nucleotide sequence: TGTGCCACCAGCAATGACAGGGTGGTTTCACCCCTCCACTTT. As protein: CATSNDRVVSPLHF.

Worth noting for this clonotype: The germline gene is not matched at one end of the junction; a read error may be the cause. The chain has TRBV7-3 and TRBJ1-5, with D maybe TRBD1 (6 bases). Germline V CDR1 and CDR2: SGHTA, FQGTGA. The CDR3 runs to 17 residues. The CDR3 spells CASSSRQGRNSNQPQHF. The CDR3 DNA is TGCGCCAGCAGCAGCCGGCAGGGGCGCAATAGCAATCAGCCCCAGCATTTT.

Turning to this clonotype: The final CDR3 position lacks the conserved phenylalanine or tryptophan, pointing to a likely read error. The DNA is left out, because the CDR3 cannot be placed on it with certainty; the CDR3 is given as TCRdb lists it. The CDR3 is CASQDGGGGGYTFGS. The chain employs TRBV19 and TRBJ1-3; the table's D call, TRBD1, has no DNA check behind it. Germline V lookup: CDR1 LNHDA, CDR2 SQIVND (reference sequence). The CDR3 is 15 amino acids in total, end residues counted.

Regarding this clonotype: At one boundary the junction diverges from the germline segment, which might be a read error. The chain uses TRBV7-2 and TRBJ1-3, with TRBD1 as a possible D gene (5 bases). The CDR3 is 14 residues long. Germline loops: CDR1 SGHTA, CDR2 FQGNSA. The CDR3 bases are TGTGCCAGCAGCTTCTCGCACTCTGGGGCCAACGTCTTGTTT. This sequence encodes CASSFSHSGANVLF.

In the case of this clonotype: At one end the junction does not follow the germline gene, possibly because of a read error. V is TRBV24-1 and J is TRBJ1-2; D not certain. The CDR3 is 13 amino acids. Germline V gene data show CDR1 as KGHDR and CDR2 as SFDVKD. Here the CDR3 reads CASSPFRSYGYTF. The CDR3 DNA follows: TGTGCCAGCAGTCCTTTTCGTAGCTATGGCTACACCTTC.

Remarks on this clonotype: Given the absence of the conserved phenylalanine or tryptophan at the CDR3 end, a read error is likely. The chain is built from TRBV24-1 and TRBJ1-6; 10 bases map to TRBD1. V lost 7 bases to trimming and J lost 13 bases; unmatched junction nucleotides: 18. This CDR3 contains 17 residues. Germline values: CDR1 KGHDR, CDR2 SFDVKD. In DNA form, the CDR3 reads TGTGCCACCAGCGAGCCGGGACAGGGGATCTATGATCAGCCCCTCCACCCT. Its translation is CATSEPGQGIYDQPLHP.

This rearrangement joins TRBV5-6 to TRBJ2-7; D is tentatively TRBD1 or TRBD2 (6 bases each). Germline assignment: CDR1 SGHDT and CDR2 YYEEEE. V gave up 4 bases and J gave up 7 bases, with 21 bases separating them. This CDR3 is built from 15 residues. The CDR3 DNA follows: TGTGCCAGCAGCCTCGGGCCTCCGGGGGCGCGGGAGCAGTACTTC. Protein product: CASSLGPPGAREQYF.

This clonotype was picked up one time. The junction departs from the called germline gene at one end, perhaps through a read error. The chain links TRBV5-1 to TRBJ1-2; perhaps TRBD1 as D (6 bases). The CDR3 sequence is 13 residues long. In germline, CDR1 is SGHRS, CDR2 YFSETQ. DNA for the CDR3: TGTGCCAGCAGCTTGGCCGCAGGGGAGAGCTACACCTTC. As protein: CASSLAAGESYTF.

Worth noting for this clonotype: This CDR3 fails to terminate in the conserved phenylalanine or tryptophan, so it likely reflects a read error. The rearrangement joins TRBV5-4 to TRBJ1-6; TRBD1 might be the D (5 bases). V was clipped by 1 base and J by 13 bases, with 12 bases between them. CDR3 length equals 13 residues. CDR1 and CDR2 (germline): SGHNT, YYREEE (reference sequence). CDR3 nucleotides: TGTGCCAGCAGCTTGCTGGGACTAAGTCCCCTCCACCTT. Amino acids: CASSLLGLSPLHL.

A few counts support this clonotype. This CDR3 reads CASSYSRTGLGETQYF. DNA for the CDR3: TGTGCCAGCAGTTACTCCCGGACAGGCCTGGGGGAGACCCAGTACTTC. The chain combines TRBV12-3 or TRBV12-4 with TRBJ2-5; 7 positions match TRBD1. The CDR3 covers 16 residues. V gave up 4 bases and J gave up 5 bases; unmatched junction bases: 13.

This clonotype was observed a handful of times. At one end, the junction sequence differs from germline, possibly due to a read error. The rearrangement joins TRBV7-2 to TRBJ1-1; 8 bases match TRBD1. Germline-derived CDR1 and CDR2 are SGHTA and FQGNSA. This CDR3 is built from 14 residues. The CDR3, as DNA: TGTGCCAGCAGCTTAACTGGACAGGGCCGGTACACTGAATTT. The encoded protein is CASSLTGQGRYTEF.

The chain has TRBV14 and TRBJ1-1; 8 bases match TRBD1. The CDR3 covers 18 residues. Germline V gives CDR1 SGHDN, CDR2 FVKESK. V was pared by 5 bases and J by 2 bases, with 16 bases of the junction left unmatched. CDR3 in amino acids: CASSEQGVKAFFNTEAFF. The CDR3 DNA follows: TGTGCCAGCAGCGAACAGGGGGTTAAAGCTTTCTTTAACACTGAAGCTTTCTTT.

V and J are TRBV24-1 and TRBJ2-7, with a possible D match to TRBD2 (5 bases). Trimming cost V 7 bases and J 2 bases, with 14 bases left between them. The CDR3 sequence is 14 residues long. Germline CDR1 is KGHDR and CDR2 is SFDVKD. CDR3 DNA: TGTGCCACCAGCGAGGGTCCAGTTACCTACGAGCAGTACTTC. Its translation is CATSEGPVTYEQYF.